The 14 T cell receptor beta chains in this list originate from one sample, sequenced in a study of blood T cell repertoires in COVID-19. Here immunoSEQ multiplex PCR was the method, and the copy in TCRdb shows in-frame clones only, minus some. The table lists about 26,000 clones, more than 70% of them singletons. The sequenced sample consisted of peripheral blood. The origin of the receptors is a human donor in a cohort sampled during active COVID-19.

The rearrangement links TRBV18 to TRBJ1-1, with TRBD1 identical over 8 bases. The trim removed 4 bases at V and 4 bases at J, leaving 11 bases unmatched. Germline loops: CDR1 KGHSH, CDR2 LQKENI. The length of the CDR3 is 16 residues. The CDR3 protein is CASSLQGDWSVTEAFF. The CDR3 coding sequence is TGTGCCAGCTCACTACAGGGGGACTGGTCGGTCACTGAAGCTTTCTTT.

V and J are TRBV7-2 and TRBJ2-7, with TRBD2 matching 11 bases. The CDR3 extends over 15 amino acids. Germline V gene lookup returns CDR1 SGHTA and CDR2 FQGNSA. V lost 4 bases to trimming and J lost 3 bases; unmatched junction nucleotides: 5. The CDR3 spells CASSSTGTSGYEQYF. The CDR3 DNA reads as TGTGCCAGCAGCTCAACCGGGACTAGCGGCTACGAGCAGTACTTC.

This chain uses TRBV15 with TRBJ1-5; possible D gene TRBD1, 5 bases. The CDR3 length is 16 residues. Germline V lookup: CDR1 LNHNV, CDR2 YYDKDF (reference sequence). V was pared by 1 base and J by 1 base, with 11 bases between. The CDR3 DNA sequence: TGTGCCACCAGCAGAGGGAGGGGTTCGAGCAATCAGCCCCAGCATTTT. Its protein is CATSRGRGSSNQPQHF.

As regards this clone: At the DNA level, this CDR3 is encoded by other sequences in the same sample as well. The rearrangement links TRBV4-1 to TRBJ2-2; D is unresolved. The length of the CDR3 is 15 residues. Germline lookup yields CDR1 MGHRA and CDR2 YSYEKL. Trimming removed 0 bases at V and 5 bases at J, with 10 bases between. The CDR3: CASSQEGTGTGELFF. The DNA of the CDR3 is TGCGCCAGCAGCCAAGAAGGAACGGGTACCGGGGAGCTGTTTTTT.

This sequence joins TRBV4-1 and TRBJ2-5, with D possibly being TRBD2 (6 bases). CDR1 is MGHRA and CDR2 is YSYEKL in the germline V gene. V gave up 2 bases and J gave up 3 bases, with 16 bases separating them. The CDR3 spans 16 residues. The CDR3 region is CASSQIHGSLEETQYF. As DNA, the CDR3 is TGCGCCAGCAGCCAAATTCACGGGAGCCTGGAAGAGACCCAGTACTTC.

CDR3 DNA: TGTGCCAGCAGCTCCCCGGGGGCCAACGTCCTGACTTTC. Its translation: CASSSPGANVLTF. The V and J genes are TRBV7-2 and TRBJ2-6; no firm D call. Between the trimmed V and J ends, which lost 4 bases and 4 bases, there was a span of 5 bases. Germline CDR1 and CDR2: SGHTA and FQGNSA. The CDR3 runs to 13 residues.

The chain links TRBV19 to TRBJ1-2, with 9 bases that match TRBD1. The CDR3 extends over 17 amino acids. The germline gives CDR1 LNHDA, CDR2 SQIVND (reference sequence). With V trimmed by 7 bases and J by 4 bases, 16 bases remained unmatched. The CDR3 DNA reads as TGTGCCAGTACCCCCCCGGAGAGGACAGGGGTGAGCTATGGCTACACCTTC. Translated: CASTPPERTGVSYGYTF.

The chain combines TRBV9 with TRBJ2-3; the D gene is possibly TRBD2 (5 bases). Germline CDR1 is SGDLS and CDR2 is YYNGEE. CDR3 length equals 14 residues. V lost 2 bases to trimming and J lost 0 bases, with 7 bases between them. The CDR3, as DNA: TGTGCCAGCAGCGTGGGCGGGAGCACAGATACGCAGTATTTT. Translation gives CASSVGGSTDTQYF.

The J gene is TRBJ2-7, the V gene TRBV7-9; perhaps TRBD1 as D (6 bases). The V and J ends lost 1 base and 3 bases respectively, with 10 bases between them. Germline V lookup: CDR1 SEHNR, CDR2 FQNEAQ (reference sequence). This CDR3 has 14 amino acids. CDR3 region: CASSLEQGRYEQYF. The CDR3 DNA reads TGTGCCAGCAGCTTAGAACAGGGTCGCTACGAGCAGTACTTC.

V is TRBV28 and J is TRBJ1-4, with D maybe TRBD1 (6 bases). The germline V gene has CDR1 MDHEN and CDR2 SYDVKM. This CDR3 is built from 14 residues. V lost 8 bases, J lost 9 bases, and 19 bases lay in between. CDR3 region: CASGLGGGPKKLFF. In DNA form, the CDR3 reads TGTGCCAGCGGACTAGGGGGGGGCCCAAAAAAACTGTTTTTT.

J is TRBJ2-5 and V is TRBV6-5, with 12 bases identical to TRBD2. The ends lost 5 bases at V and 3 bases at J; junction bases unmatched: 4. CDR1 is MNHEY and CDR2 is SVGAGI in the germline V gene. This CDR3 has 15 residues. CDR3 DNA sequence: TGTGCCAGCAGTAAGACTAGCGGGGGAAAAGAGACCCAGTACTTC. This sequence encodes CASSKTSGGKETQYF.

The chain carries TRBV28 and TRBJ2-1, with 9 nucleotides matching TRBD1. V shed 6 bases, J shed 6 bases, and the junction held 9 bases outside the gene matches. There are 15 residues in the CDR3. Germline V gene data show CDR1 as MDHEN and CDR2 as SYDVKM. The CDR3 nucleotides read TGTGCCAGCAGAGGACAGGGGTTTACTGTCAATGAGCAGTTCTTC. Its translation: CASRGQGFTVNEQFF.

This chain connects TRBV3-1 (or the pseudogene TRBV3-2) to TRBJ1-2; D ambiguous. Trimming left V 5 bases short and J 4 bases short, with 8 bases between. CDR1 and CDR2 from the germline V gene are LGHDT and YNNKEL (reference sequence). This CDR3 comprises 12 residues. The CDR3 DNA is TGTGCCAGCAGCGGTACAGTCTATGGCTACACCTTC. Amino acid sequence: CASSGTVYGYTF.

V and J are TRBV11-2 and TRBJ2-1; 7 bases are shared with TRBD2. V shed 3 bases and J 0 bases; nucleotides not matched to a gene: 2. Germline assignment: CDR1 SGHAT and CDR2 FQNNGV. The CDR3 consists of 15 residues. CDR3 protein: CASSFQRGSYNEQFF. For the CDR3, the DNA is TGTGCCAGCAGCTTCCAGCGGGGCTCCTACAATGAGCAGTTCTTC.